These 10 T cell receptor beta chains were all obtained from the same sample, sequenced in a study of blood T cell repertoires in COVID-19. Measured with immunoSEQ multiplex PCR; TCRdb has only the in-frame clones, and not every one. This sample has a few hundred thousand clones, with 70% to 85% found just once. Input material: PBMCs or T cells enriched from blood (not recorded which). The receptors were sampled from a woman in her thirties or forties with acute COVID-19.

The V gene is TRBV19, the J gene TRBJ2-2; 10 bases are shared with TRBD2. Per germline, CDR1 LNHDA and CDR2 SQIVND (reference sequence). The junction had 4 bases not matched to a gene; V was cut back by 3 bases and J by 3 bases. This CDR3 contains 16 residues. For the CDR3, the DNA is TGTGCCAGTAGTATTCCCAGCGGGAGGGACACCGGGGAGCTGTTTTTT. It encodes CASSIPSGRDTGELFF.

V usage is TRBV19 and J usage is TRBJ2-3; 12 bases match TRBD2. Germline-derived CDR1 and CDR2 are LNHDA and SQIVND (reference sequence). Trimming removed 7 bases from V and 1 base from J; junction bases left unmatched: 6. This CDR3 is 16 amino acids long. Here the CDR3 DNA reads TGTGCCAGTAAATACAGACTAGCGGGGGGCACAGATACGCAGTATTTT. Translating gives CASKYRLAGGTDTQYF.

CDR3 in DNA: TGTGCCAGCAGTTCCGGACAGGCCGGGACCCAGTACTTC. Amino acid sequence: CASSSGQAGTQYF. The chain couples TRBV28 to TRBJ2-5; 7 nucleotides agree with TRBD1. The CDR3 spans 13 residues. V lost 4 bases and J lost 7; bases outside the gene matches: 6. The germline V gene encodes CDR1 MDHEN and CDR2 SYDVKM.

J is TRBJ1-5 and V is TRBV7-9; 10 bases agree with TRBD1. Trimming took 4 bases from V and 2 from J; bases not matched to a gene: 5. This CDR3 comprises 16 residues. Germline V lookup: CDR1 SEHNR, CDR2 FQNEAQ (reference sequence). CDR3: CASSWDRGRGNQPQHF. CDR3 coding DNA: TGTGCCAGCAGCTGGGACAGGGGCCGGGGCAATCAGCCCCAGCATTTT.

The V call is TRBV6-5, the J call TRBJ2-2, with 8 bases that match TRBD2. The CDR3 has 14 residues. The germline V gene encodes CDR1 MNHEY and CDR2 SVGAGI. The V segment lost 4 bases and the J segment 6 bases; nucleotides outside the gene matches: 4. The CDR3 DNA reads as TGTGCCAGCAGTTCGACTAGCGTCCCCGGGGAGCTGTTTTTT. Translating gives CASSSTSVPGELFF.

The chain uses TRBV24-1 and TRBJ2-5; 8 nucleotides match TRBD2. V shed 4 bases, J shed 4 bases, and the junction held 4 bases outside the gene matches. Germline V gene sequence: CDR1 KGHDR, CDR2 SFDVKD. This CDR3 is built from 14 residues. CDR3 coding DNA: TGTGCCACCAGTGAAACACGGGAGGGAGAGACCCAGTACTTC. This encodes CATSETREGETQYF.

This chain links TRBV4-1 with TRBJ2-1, with 7 positions matching TRBD2. The germline V gene has CDR1 MGHRA and CDR2 YSYEKL. With 1 base clipped from V and 5 bases from J, the junction kept 14 bases outside the gene matches. The CDR3 consists of 18 residues. CDR3 protein: CASSQGQPGPGGDNEQFF. The CDR3 DNA reads TGCGCCAGCAGCCAAGGGCAGCCGGGCCCGGGGGGAGACAATGAGCAGTTCTTC.

V and J are TRBV19 and TRBJ2-1, with TRBD2 as a possible D gene (6 bases). This CDR3 is built from 16 residues. CDR1 is LNHDA and CDR2 is SQIVND in the germline V gene (reference sequence). Trimming shortened V by 0 bases and J by 5 bases, and 14 bases separated the two germline ends. The CDR3: CASSIDPGGPDNEQFF. The CDR3 region has the DNA TGTGCCAGTAGTATAGATCCCGGAGGGCCCGACAATGAGCAGTTCTTC.

The V call is TRBV11-2, the J call TRBJ2-3; D possibly corresponds to TRBD2 (6 bases). The CDR3 extends over 14 amino acids. Germline CDR1 is SGHAT and CDR2 is FQNNGV. V gave up 5 bases and J gave up 5 bases, with 14 bases separating them. CDR3 sequence (DNA): TGTGCCAGCAGCGGGGGGATGGCGGGAGATACGCAGTATTTT. The encoded protein is CASSGGMAGDTQYF. The full variable domain, rest sourced from reference TRBV11-2 and TRBJ2-3, is EAGVAQSPRYKIIEKRQSVAFWCNPISGHATLYWYQQILGQGPKLLIQFQNNGVVDDSQLPKDRFSAERLKGVDSTLKIQPAKLEDSAVYLCASSGGMAGDTQYFGPGTRLTVL.

This chain uses TRBV11-3 with TRBJ2-1, with 7 bases matching TRBD2. CDR1 and CDR2 (germline): SGHNT, YENEEA. This CDR3 spans 15 amino acids. The J segment lost 6 bases and the V segment lost 4 bases, leaving 9 bases of the junction unmatched. The CDR3 reads CASSSESGIGNEQFF. Here the CDR3 DNA reads TGTGCCAGCAGCTCAGAAAGCGGGATAGGCAATGAGCAGTTCTTC.